This is a list of T cell receptor beta chains from one sample in a study of monozygotic twins with cystic fibrosis. Sequenced by immunoSEQ multiplex PCR; TCRdb stores in-frame clones only, minus some. Of around 26,000 clones in the sample, around 96% were seen once. The sequencing input was blood. The receptor set was obtained from a girl aged 2-9 years with cystic fibrosis. Each CDR3 is given with its conserved first and last residue. D genes are given only for firm matches. Clone sizes are given selectively: once, few, many, or a class where the clone is expanded.

v_call,clone_size,j_call,d_call,cdr3_aa,cdr3_nt
TRBV6-5,few,TRBJ1-1,-,CASSYGGTGTEAFF,TGTGCCAGCAGTTACGGGGGCACGGGGACTGAAGCTTTCTTT
TRBV5-1,-,TRBJ2-7,TRBD2,CASSVLAGGEQYF,TGCGCCAGCAGCGTACTAGCGGGAGGCGAGCAGTACTTC
TRBV7-9,-,TRBJ2-3,TRBD2,CASSLIAGSTDTQYF,TGTGCCAGCAGCTTAATAGCGGGGAGCACAGATACGCAGTATTTT
TRBV5-1,-,TRBJ2-1,-,CASSSTSRDEQFF,TGCGCCAGCAGCTCGACTTCTAGAGATGAGCAGTTCTTC
TRBV27,-,TRBJ2-7,-,CASSFRGAAEQYF,TGTGCCAGCAGTTTCAGGGGGGCCGCGGAGCAGTACTTC
TRBV11-3,-,TRBJ2-5,-,CASSLSRLAETQYF,TGTGCCAGCAGCTTAAGTCGTCTAGCAGAGACCCAGTACTTC
TRBV29-1,-,TRBJ1-1,-,CSVGRWGMSTEAFF,TGCAGCGTTGGGAGGTGGGGGATGAGCACTGAAGCTTTCTTT
TRBV25-1,-,TRBJ1-5,-,CASSTGQGINQPQHF,TGTGCCAGCAGTACGGGGCAGGGGATTAATCAGCCCCAGCATTTT
TRBV4-3,-,TRBJ2-3,TRBD2,CASSQELGLAGEGMPDTQYF,TGCGCCAGCAGCCAAGAGTTAGGACTAGCGGGAGAGGGAATGCCAGATACGCAGTATTTT
TRBV25-1,once,TRBJ1-2,-,CASSEWNRGYTF,TGTGCCAGCAGTGAATGGAATCGTGGCTACACCTTC
TRBV19,-,TRBJ1-1,-,CASSIPGGSTGPEAFF,TGTGCCAGTAGTATACCTGGGGGGTCTACGGGGCCTGAAGCTTTCTTT
TRBV5-1,once,TRBJ1-2,-,CASSLDLGTTYGYTF,TGCGCCAGCAGCTTGGATTTGGGAACCACCTATGGCTACACCTTC
TRBV11-3,-,TRBJ2-5,-,CASSARTEETQYF,TGTGCCAGCAGCGCGAGGACAGAAGAGACCCAGTACTTC
TRBV5-4,-,TRBJ2-1,-,CASSPAGRETDEQFF,TGTGCCAGCAGCCCCGCGGGTCGGGAGACCGATGAGCAGTTCTTC
TRBV5-1,-,TRBJ1-2,-,CASRMGQANYGYTF,TGCGCCAGCAGAATGGGACAAGCTAACTATGGCTACACCTTC
TRBV5-4,-,TRBJ1-2,-,CASSLPGPGGYGYTF,TGTGCCAGCAGCCTCCCCGGGCCGGGCGGGTATGGCTACACCTTC
TRBV10-3,-,TRBJ2-1,TRBD1,CAISGGQGAKEQFF,TGTGCCATCAGTGGGGGACAGGGGGCAAAGGAGCAGTTCTTC
TRBV5-1,-,TRBJ2-3,-,CASSLQSGPADTQYF,TGCGCCAGCAGCTTACAGTCCGGTCCCGCAGATACGCAGTATTTT
TRBV6-1,few,TRBJ1-2,-,CASSERDSYGYTF,TGTGCCAGCAGTGAAAGAGACAGCTATGGCTACACCTTC
TRBV27,-,TRBJ2-7,-,CASSPTWRGSILSYEQYF,TGTGCCAGCAGTCCCACGTGGCGGGGTAGCATTCTCTCCTACGAGCAGTACTTC
TRBV9,-,TRBJ1-2,TRBD1,CASSFFDRGRVYTF,TGTGCCAGCAGCTTCTTTGACAGGGGAAGGGTCTACACCTTC
TRBV29-1,-,TRBJ2-1,-,CSVRGRSSYNEQFF,TGCAGCGTTCGGGGTAGATCCTCCTACAATGAGCAGTTCTTC
TRBV9,once,TRBJ2-7,-,CASSGGVITEQYF,TGTGCCAGCAGCGGAGGGGTGATTACGGAGCAGTACTTC
TRBV25-1,-,TRBJ1-5,-,CASSLSKRQPQHF,TGTGCCAGCAGTCTCTCCAAGAGACAGCCCCAGCATTTT
TRBV28,-,TRBJ1-5,TRBD1,CASYRTGVGNQPQHF,TGTGCCAGCTATAGAACAGGGGTAGGAAATCAGCCCCAGCATTTT
TRBV6-1,-,TRBJ2-3,TRBD2,CASCPIAGADTQYF,TGTGCCAGCTGCCCCATAGCGGGAGCAGATACGCAGTATTTT
TRBV6-6,-,TRBJ2-3,TRBD1,CASSPSDRAADTQYF,TGTGCCAGCAGTCCCTCAGACAGGGCGGCAGATACGCAGTATTTT
TRBV5-1,-,TRBJ2-1,-,CASSLGAFSSYNEQFF,TGCGCCAGCAGTCTGGGGGCATTTAGCTCCTACAATGAGCAGTTCTTC